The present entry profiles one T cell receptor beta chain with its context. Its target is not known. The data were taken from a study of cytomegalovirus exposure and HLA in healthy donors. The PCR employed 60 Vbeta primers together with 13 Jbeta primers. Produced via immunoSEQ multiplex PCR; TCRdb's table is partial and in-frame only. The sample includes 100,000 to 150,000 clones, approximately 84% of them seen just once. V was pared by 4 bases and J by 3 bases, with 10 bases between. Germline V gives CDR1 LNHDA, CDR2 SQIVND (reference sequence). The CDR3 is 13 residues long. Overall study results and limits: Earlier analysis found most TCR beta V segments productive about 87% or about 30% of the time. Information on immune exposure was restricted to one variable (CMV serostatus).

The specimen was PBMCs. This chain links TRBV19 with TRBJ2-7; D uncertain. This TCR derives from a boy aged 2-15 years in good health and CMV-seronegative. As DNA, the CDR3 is TGTGCCAGTAGTAAAACAGCCCTCTACGAGCAGTACTTC. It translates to CASSKTALYEQYF.